This TCR beta chain was sequenced in a study of cytomegalovirus exposure and HLA in healthy donors. With 60 Vbeta and 13 Jbeta primers, the PCR was carried out. Measured with immunoSEQ multiplex PCR; TCRdb has only the in-frame clones, and not every one. The sample contains about 120,000 clones, approximately 80% of which appear only once. V was trimmed by 3 bases and J by 6 bases, leaving 5 bases between them. This CDR3 has 11 amino acids. CDR1 and CDR2 (germline): SEHNR, FQNEAQ (reference sequence). General observations from the study: As a later analysis showed, several of the most significant clusters appeared to be linked to common viral pathogens.

About this clone itself: Its matching antigen is unknown.

The genes are TRBV7-9 and TRBJ2-5; D remains ambiguous. The source material was PBMCs. This sequence originates from a female donor in good health and CMV-seronegative. The CDR3 loop reads CASSFGQTQYF. The CDR3 DNA is TGTGCCAGCAGCTTCGGTCAGACCCAGTACTTC. Full variable domain (remainder filled in from reference TRBV7-9 and TRBJ2-5): DTGVSQNPRHKITKRGQNVTFRCDPISEHNRLYWYRQTLGQGPEFLTYFQNEAQLEKSRLLSDRFSAERPKGSFSTLEIQRTEQGDSAMYLCASSFGQTQYFGPGTRLLVL.